Below are 17 T cell receptor beta chains sequenced from a single sample in a study of T cells in Graves' hyperthyroidism and ophthalmopathy. It was RNA transcripts that yielded the amplified TCR beta CDR3 regions. The HTBI primer set drove a first-round RT-PCR of the TCR CDR3. One entry per CDR3 protein results from TCRdb running MiXCR on the multiplex PCR reads. The table has about 560,000 distinct CDR3 sequences, approximately 15% seen once. Input material: blood. The receptors here all came from a woman between 25 and 40 years old with Graves' hyperthyroidism.

This clonotype was detected a few times. CDR3 loop: CASSWSRRTDTQYF. The DNA for the CDR3 is TGTGCCAGCAGTTGGTCCCGGCGCACAGATACGCAGTATTTT. This rearrangement joins TRBV6-1 to TRBJ2-3; D unresolved. This CDR3 spans 14 amino acids. Trimming stripped 5 bases from V and 1 base from J, with 10 bases between. Germline-derived CDR1 and CDR2 are MNHNS and SASEGT.

This clonotype has a count of ten or more. This chain joins TRBV9 and TRBJ2-7; TRBD2 matches at 10 bases. V lost 0 bases, J lost 2 bases, and 2 bases stayed unmatched. This CDR3 has 15 residues. Germline lookup yields CDR1 SGDLS and CDR2 YYNGEE. CDR3 in DNA: TGTGCCAGCAGCGTAGTAGCGGGAGGCCCCTACGAGCAGTACTTC. Protein sequence: CASSVVAGGPYEQYF.

This clonotype showed up many times. This chain uses TRBV5-1 with TRBJ2-1, with D perhaps TRBD1 or TRBD2 (6 bases each). Germline V gives CDR1 SGHRS, CDR2 YFSETQ. Trimming cost V 5 bases and J 2 bases, with 11 bases left between them. The length of the CDR3 is 14 residues. The CDR3 region is CASRVGGTYNEQFF. In DNA, the CDR3 is TGCGCCAGCAGAGTCGGGGGCACCTACAATGAGCAGTTCTTC. Full variable domain (outside the CDR3, taken from reference TRBV5-1 and TRBJ2-1): KAGVTQTPRYLIKTRGQQVTLSCSPISGHRSVSWYQQTPGQGLQFLFEYFSETQRNKGNFPGRFSGRQFSNSRSEMNVSTLELGDSALYLCASRVGGTYNEQFFGPGTRLTVL.

This clonotype was recorded at least ten times. The chain recombines TRBV28 with TRBJ1-6; D remains unclear. CDR1 MDHEN and CDR2 SYDVKM come from the germline V gene. V was pared by 6 bases and J by 3 bases, with 12 bases between. The CDR3 is 15 residues long. DNA for the CDR3: TGTGCCAGCAGCTTGGGCGGATTCTATAATTCACCCCTCCACTTT. Encoded protein: CASSLGGFYNSPLHF.

This chain's CDR3 is CASSEWGEGGPNQPQHF. In DNA, the CDR3 is TGTGCCAGCAGTGAATGGGGGGAGGGGGGCCCGAATCAGCCCCAGCATTTT. The chain recombines TRBV25-1 with TRBJ1-5; TRBD1 might be the D (6 bases). The germline gives CDR1 MGHDK, CDR2 SYGVNS. This CDR3 contains 17 residues. V shed 1 base and J shed 4 bases, with 17 bases lying between them.

Ten or more counts support this clonotype. The genes are TRBV7-9 and TRBJ2-4; 12 bases fit TRBD1. The germline gives CDR1 SEHNR, CDR2 FQNEAQ (reference sequence). CDR3 size: 17 residues. Trimming cost V 3 bases and J 0 bases; bases outside gene matches: 3. The CDR3, as DNA: TGTGCCAGCAGCTTCCCGGGACAGGGGGCAGCCAAAAACATTCAGTACTTC. This translates into CASSFPGQGAAKNIQYF.

This clonotype turned up a few times. This sequence joins TRBV20-1 and TRBJ1-1, with unresolved D. The CDR3 runs 12 residues. The germline V and J ends were trimmed by 5 bases and 5 bases, with 12 bases remaining between them. From germline, CDR1 is DFQATT and CDR2 SNEGSKA (reference sequence). The CDR3 region has the DNA TGCAGTGCTCTCGGACGGTTAACTGAAGCTTTCTTT. Amino acids: CSALGRLTEAFF.

The sample holds many counts of this clonotype. The chain carries TRBV27 and TRBJ2-7; D is possibly TRBD2 (5 bases). V lost 5 bases, J lost 3 bases, and 8 bases lay in between. The CDR3 runs 12 residues. The V gene's germline CDR1 is MNHEY and CDR2 SMNVEV (reference sequence). DNA for the CDR3: TGTGCCAGCAGTGCTAGCAGCTACGAGCAGTACTTC. Amino acid sequence: CASSASSYEQYF.

This clonotype was seen many times. This chain joins TRBV5-1 and TRBJ2-1; TRBD1 matches at 8 bases. The CDR3 has 15 amino acids. The germline V gene encodes CDR1 SGHRS and CDR2 YFSETQ. Trimming cost V 3 bases and J 5 bases; bases outside gene matches: 7. The CDR3 DNA sequence: TGCGCCAGCAGCTGGAGGAGGACAGGGAACAATGAGCAGTTCTTC. Its translation: CASSWRRTGNNEQFF.

The CDR3 DNA follows: TGTGCCAGCAGCCAAGATCTGACTAGCGGGGTAGCCAAAAACATTCAGTACTTC. This encodes CASSQDLTSGVAKNIQYF. The chain is built from TRBV4-2 and TRBJ2-4; 11 nucleotides agree with TRBD2. The ends lost 0 bases at V and 0 bases at J; junction bases unmatched: 4. Per the germline V gene, CDR1 is LGHNA and CDR2 is YNFKEQ. The length of the CDR3 is 18 residues.

This clonotype was observed at least ten times. J is TRBJ2-1 and V is TRBV12-3 or TRBV12-4; D ambiguous. The CDR3 totals 12 residues. V lost 2 bases and J lost 12, with 11 bases in between. The CDR3 here is CASSLWTLGQFF. CDR3 nucleotides: TGTGCCAGCAGTTTATGGACGCTGGGGCAGTTCTTC.

This chain links TRBV24-1 with TRBJ2-1; TRBD1 matches 8 bases. The J segment lost 4 bases and the V segment lost 6 bases, leaving 4 bases of the junction unmatched. There are 14 residues in the CDR3. Germline loops: CDR1 KGHDR, CDR2 SFDVKD. The CDR3 sequence: CATSTGGSYNEQFF. CDR3 DNA sequence: TGTGCCACCAGTACAGGGGGTTCATACAATGAGCAGTTCTTC.

This clonotype was seen repeatedly, ten times or more. The rearrangement links TRBV11-2 to TRBJ2-1; 10 bases line up with TRBD2. Looked up from germline, CDR1 is SGHAT and CDR2 is FQNNGV. This CDR3 contains 16 residues. V lost 0 bases, J lost 7 bases, and 6 bases stayed unmatched. CDR3 sequence reads: CASSLDGLAARNEQFF. CDR3 coding DNA: TGTGCCAGCAGCTTAGACGGACTAGCGGCTAGAAATGAGCAGTTCTTC.

The table lists this clonotype with many counts. The chain joins TRBV3-1 to TRBJ2-3; D unclear. V gave up 0 bases and J gave up 4 bases, with 5 bases separating them. CDR1 is LGHDT, CDR2 YNNKEL, per germline (reference sequence). The CDR3 consists of 13 residues. In nucleotides, the CDR3 is TGTGCCAGCAGCCAAGACAGTGCAGATACGCAGTATTTT. Protein product: CASSQDSADTQYF.

A word on this clonotype: A much larger clone is a single base away; this may be a read error. This sequence joins TRBV18 and TRBJ1-1, with no clear D. Germline V gene lookup returns CDR1 KGHSH and CDR2 LQKENI. The CDR3 runs to 13 residues. CDR3 nucleotides: TGTGCCGGCTCACTCCAAAGGGACACTGAAGCTTTCTTT. It codes for CAGSLQRDTEAFF.

This clonotype was recorded many times. The rearrangement joins TRBV12-3 or TRBV12-4 to TRBJ2-1; D is unresolved. Trimming left V 3 bases short and J 7 bases short, with 4 bases between. The CDR3 is 11 amino acids. CDR3 nucleotides: TGTGCCAGCAGTTTCAAAAATGAGCAGTTCTTC. This codes for CASSFKNEQFF.

In its sample, this clonotype was seen many times. V gene TRBV11-3 combines with J gene TRBJ2-1; 15 bases line up with TRBD2. The length of the CDR3 is 17 residues. Trimming at V came to 0 bases and at J to 10 bases, leaving 7 bases not matched to a gene. Germline lookup yields CDR1 SGHNT and CDR2 YENEEA. The CDR3 protein is CASSLDRGLAGGGEQFF. The CDR3 DNA reads as TGTGCCAGCAGCTTAGATAGGGGACTAGCGGGAGGAGGGGAGCAGTTCTTC.